This TCR beta chain was sequenced in a study of shared T cell receptors in the human thymus. Data came from immunoSEQ multiplex PCR; TCRdb stores just in-frame clones and leaves some out. The sample shows hundreds of thousands of clones, roughly 85% of them seen only once. The CDR3 runs to 14 residues. Trimming removed 7 bases at V and 5 bases at J, with 17 bases between. Germline V gives CDR1 ENHRY, CDR2 SYGVKD. A further study also used this sample, focusing on human thymus T cells. That source reports: Donors were healthy Finnish infants having corrective surgery for congenital heart defects. Resections from corrective heart surgery supplied the thymus tissue. Thymic and blood repertoires seemed to favor certain V and J genes. Related research has reported that thymic repertoires overlap highly among unrelated individuals.

The sequence was collected from a girl under two years old with a congenital heart defect. This chain links TRBV10-3 with TRBJ2-5; possibly TRBD1 for D (5 bases). Sequencing was carried out using thymocytes. The CDR3 region is CAIKRTMNTETQYF. The CDR3 coding sequence is TGTGCCATCAAGAGGACAATGAATACGGAGACCCAGTACTTC.